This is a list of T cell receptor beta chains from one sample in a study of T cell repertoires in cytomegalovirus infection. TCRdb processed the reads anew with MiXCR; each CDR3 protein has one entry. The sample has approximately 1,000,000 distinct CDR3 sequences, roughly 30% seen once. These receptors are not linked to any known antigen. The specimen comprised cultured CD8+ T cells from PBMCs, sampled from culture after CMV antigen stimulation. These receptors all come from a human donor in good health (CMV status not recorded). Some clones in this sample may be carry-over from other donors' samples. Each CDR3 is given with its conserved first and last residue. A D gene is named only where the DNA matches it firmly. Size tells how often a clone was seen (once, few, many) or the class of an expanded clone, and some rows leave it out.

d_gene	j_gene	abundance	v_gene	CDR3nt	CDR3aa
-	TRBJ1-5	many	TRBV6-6	TGTGCCAGCAGTTACTCCGCGGGGGGGGGTCTCAATCAGCCCCAGCATTTT	CASSYSAGGGLNQPQHF
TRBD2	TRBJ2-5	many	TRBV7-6	TGTGCCAGCAGCCCCCTCATCTCCAGGACTAGCAGAGAGACCCAGTACTTC	CASSPLISRTSRETQYF
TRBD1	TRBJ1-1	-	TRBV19	TGTGCCAGTAGTATCGGCAGGACAGGGAACACTGAAGCTTTCTTT	CASSIGRTGNTEAFF
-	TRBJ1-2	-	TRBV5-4	TGTGCCAGCAGCTTGTATGAGGGATCCTATGGCTACACCTTC	CASSLYEGSYGYTF
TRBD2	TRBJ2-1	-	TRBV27	TGTGCCAGCAAATTCGGGGGGAGCTCCTACAATGAGCAGTTCTTC	CASKFGGSSYNEQFF
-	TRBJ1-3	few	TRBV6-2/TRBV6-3	TGTGCCAGCAGTTACTCGGACGCCATATATTTT	CASSYSDAIYF
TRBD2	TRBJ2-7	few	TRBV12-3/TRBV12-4	TGTGCCAGCAGTTTCGGGGGGGCCCTTCCCTACGAGCAGTACTTC	CASSFGGALPYEQYF
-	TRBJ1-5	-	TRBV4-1	TGCGCCAGCAGCCAAGAGTGGGGCCTGGGGCAGCCCCAGCATTTT	CASSQEWGLGQPQHF
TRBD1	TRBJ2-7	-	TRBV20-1	TGCAGTGCTAGTCTCCCAGGGGGCTTCGTCTACGAGCAGTACTTC	CSASLPGGFVYEQYF
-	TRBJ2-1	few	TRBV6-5	TGTGCCAGCAGTTCCCAAGCCGGGGTACCCTCGGATGAGCAGTTCTTC	CASSSQAGVPSDEQFF
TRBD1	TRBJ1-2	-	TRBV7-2	TGTGCCAGCAGCTCGTTAGGGGGCGATTATGGCTACACCTTC	CASSSLGGDYGYTF
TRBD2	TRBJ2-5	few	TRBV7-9	TGTGCCAGCAGCGCCTACGGGACTAGCGGGGCGGAGACCCAGTACTTC	CASSAYGTSGAETQYF
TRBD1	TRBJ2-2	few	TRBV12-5	TGTGCTAGTGGTTTTCAGACAGGGGAGAACACCGGGGAGCTGTTTTTT	CASGFQTGENTGELFF
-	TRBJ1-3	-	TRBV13	TGTGCCAGCAGCTCCAAGGTTTCTGGAAACACCATATATTTT	CASSSKVSGNTIYF
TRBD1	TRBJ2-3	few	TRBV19	TGTGCCAGTACCCCATCTGGACAGGGAACCACAGATACGCAGTATTTT	CASTPSGQGTTDTQYF
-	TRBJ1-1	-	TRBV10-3	TGTGCCATCAGACCGGGGGGCGGCACTGAAGCTTTCTTT	CAIRPGGGTEAFF
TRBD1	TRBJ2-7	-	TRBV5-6	TGTGCCAGCAGCCAGGGGACAGGTAGACTGTACTACGAGCAGTACTTC	CASSQGTGRLYYEQYF
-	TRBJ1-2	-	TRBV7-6	TGTGCCAGCAGCTTAATTCGGGCGCAGATGAATGTCTACACCTTC	CASSLIRAQMNVYTF
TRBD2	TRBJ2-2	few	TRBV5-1	TGCGCCAGCAGCTTGAGTCTAGCGGCAACGAACACCGGGGAGCTGTTTTTT	CASSLSLAATNTGELFF